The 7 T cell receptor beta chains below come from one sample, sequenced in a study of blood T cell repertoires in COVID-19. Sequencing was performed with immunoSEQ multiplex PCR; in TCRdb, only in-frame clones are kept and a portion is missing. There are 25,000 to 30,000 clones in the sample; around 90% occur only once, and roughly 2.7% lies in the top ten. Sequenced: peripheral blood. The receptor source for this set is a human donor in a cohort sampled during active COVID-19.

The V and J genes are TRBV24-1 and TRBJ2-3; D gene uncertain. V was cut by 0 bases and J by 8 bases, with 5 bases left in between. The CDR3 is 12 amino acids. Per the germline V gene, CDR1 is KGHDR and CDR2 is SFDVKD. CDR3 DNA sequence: TGTGCCACCAGTGATTTGTCGGGTACGCAGTATTTT. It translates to CATSDLSGTQYF.

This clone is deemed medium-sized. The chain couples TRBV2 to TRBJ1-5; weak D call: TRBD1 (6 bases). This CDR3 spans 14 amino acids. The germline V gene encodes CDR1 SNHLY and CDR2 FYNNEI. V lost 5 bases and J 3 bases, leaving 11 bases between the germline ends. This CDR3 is CASSRTALNQPQHF. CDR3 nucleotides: TGTGCCAGCAGTAGGACAGCACTCAATCAGCCCCAGCATTTT.

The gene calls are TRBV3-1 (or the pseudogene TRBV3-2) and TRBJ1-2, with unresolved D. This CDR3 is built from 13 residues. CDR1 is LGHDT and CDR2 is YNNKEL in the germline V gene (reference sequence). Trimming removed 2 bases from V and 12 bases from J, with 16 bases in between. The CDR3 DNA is TGTGCCAGCAGCCAATCCTTGACGGGTGTCGACACCTTC. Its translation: CASSQSLTGVDTF.

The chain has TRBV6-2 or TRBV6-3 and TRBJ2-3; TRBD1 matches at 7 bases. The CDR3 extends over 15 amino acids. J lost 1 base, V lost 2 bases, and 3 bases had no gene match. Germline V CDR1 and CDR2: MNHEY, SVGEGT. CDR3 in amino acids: CASSYPGTGTDTQYF. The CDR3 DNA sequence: TGTGCCAGCAGTTACCCCGGGACAGGCACAGATACGCAGTATTTT.

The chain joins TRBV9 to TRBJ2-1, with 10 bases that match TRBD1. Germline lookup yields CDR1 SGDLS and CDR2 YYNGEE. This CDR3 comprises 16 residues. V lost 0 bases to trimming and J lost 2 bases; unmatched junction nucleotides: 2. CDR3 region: CASSVDGTGAYNEQFF. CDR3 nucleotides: TGTGCCAGCAGCGTAGATGGGACAGGGGCCTACAATGAGCAGTTCTTC.

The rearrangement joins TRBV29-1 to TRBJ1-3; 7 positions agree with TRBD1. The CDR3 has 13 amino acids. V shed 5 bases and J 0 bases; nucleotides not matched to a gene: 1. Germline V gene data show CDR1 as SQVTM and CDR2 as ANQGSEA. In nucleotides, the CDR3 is TGCAGCGTTCAGGGGGTCTCTGGAAACACCATATATTTT. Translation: CSVQGVSGNTIYF.

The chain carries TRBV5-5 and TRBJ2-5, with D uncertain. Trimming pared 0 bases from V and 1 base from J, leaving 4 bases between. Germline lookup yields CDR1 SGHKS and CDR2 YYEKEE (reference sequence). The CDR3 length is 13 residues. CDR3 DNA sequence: TGTGCCAGCAGCTTGGCGTCCCAAGAGACCCAGTACTTC. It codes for CASSLASQETQYF. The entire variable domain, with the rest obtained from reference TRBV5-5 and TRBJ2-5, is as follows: DAGVTQSPTHLIKTRGQQVTLRCSPISGHKSVSWYQQVLGQGPQFIFQYYEKEERGRGNFPDRFSARQFPNYSSELNVNALLLGDSALYLCASSLASQETQYFGPGTRLLVL.